This TCR beta chain stems from a study of T cells after yellow fever vaccination. Whole-study results and caveats: A large majority of primary-vaccination clones showed up again after the booster (96% CD4, 75% to 90% CD8).

Germline CDR1 reads SGHRS; CDR2 reads YFSETQ. Trimming took 5 bases from V and 7 from J, leaving 23 bases between them. CDR3 length equals 16 residues. TCRdb used MiXCR to reprocess the 5' RACE reads, holding one entry per CDR3 protein. The data hold about 150,000 distinct CDR3 sequences, with 5% to 7.5% observed a single time. With regard to this clonotype: Its antigen remains unknown. Since a much larger clone is just one base distant, this may be a read error.

The V and J genes are TRBV5-1 and TRBJ2-3; D may correspond to TRBD1 or TRBD2 (6 bases each). This TCR was sampled from a man aged 30 to 45 who received the YFV17D yellow fever vaccine. Sequenced material: CD4+ T cells sorted from PBMCs, taken 10 days after the yellow fever booster vaccination. In nucleotides, the CDR3 is TGCGCCAGCAGTTTGACGGGGAGGACAGATACAAATACGCAGTATTTT. It translates to CASSLTGRTDTNTQYF.